A selection of T cell receptor beta chains follows, all from one sample in a study of cytomegalovirus exposure and HLA in healthy donors. Sequenced by immunoSEQ multiplex PCR; TCRdb stores in-frame clones only, minus some. This table holds around 58,000 clones, 77% found once. The material sequenced was PBMCs. These receptors were obtained from a female donor in good health and CMV-seronegative. Both conserved end residues are part of each CDR3. The order of the fields is clone size, D gene, J gene, V gene, CDR3 DNA, CDR3 protein. A D gene is named only where the DNA matches it firmly. Only part of the rows carry a size: once, few, many, or a class if the clone is expanded.

size: -
D: -
J: TRBJ2-1
V: TRBV19
DNA: TGTGCCAGTAAACACCTCTCCTACAATGAGCAGTTCTTC
CDR3: CASKHLSYNEQFF

size: once
D: -
J: TRBJ1-3
V: TRBV6-1
DNA: TGTGCCAGCAGTGAAAACCAGGGGACAATCGGAAACACCATATATTTT
CDR3: CASSENQGTIGNTIYF

size: -
D: -
J: TRBJ1-2
V: TRBV19
DNA: TGTGCCAGTAGTATAGAACGGTCTTATGGCTACACCTTC
CDR3: CASSIERSYGYTF

size: -
D: TRBD1
J: TRBJ1-2
V: TRBV2
DNA: TGTGCCAGCAACACCCTATCCGGGACAGGGGTAGGCTACACCTTC
CDR3: CASNTLSGTGVGYTF

size: -
D: TRBD1
J: TRBJ1-2
V: TRBV27
DNA: TGTGCCAGCCGCTCGACAGGGCTCTATGGCTACACCTTC
CDR3: CASRSTGLYGYTF

size: -
D: -
J: TRBJ2-3
V: TRBV5-1
DNA: TGCGCCAGCAGAGTTCAGGGTACGACTACAGATACGCAGTATTTT
CDR3: CASRVQGTTTDTQYF

size: once
D: -
J: TRBJ1-1
V: TRBV28
DNA: TGTGCCAGCAGGCCAATATCTTCCGGGAGCACTGAAGCTTTCTTT
CDR3: CASRPISSGSTEAFF

size: -
D: -
J: TRBJ1-4
V: TRBV12-2
DNA: TGTGCAAGTCGCTTAGCTGCTATAGGGGGCCCTCCTAATGAAAAACTGTTTTTT
CDR3: CASRLAAIGGPPNEKLFF

size: -
D: TRBD1
J: TRBJ1-2
V: TRBV7-6
DNA: TGTGCCAGCAGCCGGACAGGGGACGACTATGGCTACACCTTC
CDR3: CASSRTGDDYGYTF

size: -
D: TRBD2
J: TRBJ2-7
V: TRBV6-1
DNA: TGTGCCAGCATGACCCTCCCAGCGGGGGGGTACGAGCAGTACTTC
CDR3: CASMTLPAGGYEQYF

size: -
D: TRBD2
J: TRBJ2-3
V: TRBV7-2
DNA: TGTGCCAGCAGCGTGACTAGCGGGAGGGCTGATACGCAGTATTTT
CDR3: CASSVTSGRADTQYF

size: few
D: -
J: TRBJ2-7
V: TRBV30
DNA: TGTGCCTGGAGTGTAGGTAGCTCCGCCTACGAGCAGTACTTC
CDR3: CAWSVGSSAYEQYF

size: -
D: -
J: TRBJ2-5
V: TRBV2
DNA: TGTGCCAGCGCGGGGTCAGCCCAGTACTTC
CDR3: CASAGSAQYF

size: -
D: -
J: TRBJ2-5
V: TRBV29-1
DNA: TGCAGCTGGGCGCCGATAGGTGTCGAGACCCAGTACTTC
CDR3: CSWAPIGVETQYF

size: -
D: TRBD1
J: TRBJ1-1
V: TRBV6-4
DNA: TGTGCCAGCTCACGGGACAGGGAGAGCACTGAAGCTTTCTTT
CDR3: CASSRDRESTEAFF

size: once
D: -
J: TRBJ1-1
V: TRBV7-6
DNA: TGTGCCAGCAGCACAGGGCCCCCCAACACTGAAGCTTTCTTT
CDR3: CASSTGPPNTEAFF

size: once
D: TRBD2
J: TRBJ2-1
V: TRBV5-4
DNA: TGTGCCAGCAGCTTCCGCGGGGCGGGAGAGTACAATGAGCAGTTCTTC
CDR3: CASSFRGAGEYNEQFF

size: -
D: TRBD1
J: TRBJ2-7
V: TRBV28
DNA: TGTGCCAGCAGTGCGCCACCCGGGACAGGGCTCTCTGGGCGAACCTACGAGCAGTACTTC
CDR3: CASSAPPGTGLSGRTYEQYF

size: -
D: -
J: TRBJ2-3
V: TRBV7-8
DNA: TGTGCCAGCAGCTTTCAGGGCACAGATACGCAGTATTTT
CDR3: CASSFQGTDTQYF

size: -
D: -
J: TRBJ1-5
V: TRBV6-1
DNA: TGTGCCAGCAGTGAAAGGGGGAACAGCAATCAGCCCCAGCATTTT
CDR3: CASSERGNSNQPQHF

size: once
D: TRBD2
J: TRBJ2-6
V: TRBV5-4
DNA: TGTGCCAGCAGCCAAGATAGCGGGGCAGGGGCCAACGTCCTGACTTTC
CDR3: CASSQDSGAGANVLTF

size: -
D: -
J: TRBJ2-7
V: TRBV7-9
DNA: TGTGCCAGCAGCCCTTCGACAGGCTTCCGCGAGCAGTACTTC
CDR3: CASSPSTGFREQYF

size: -
D: TRBD2
J: TRBJ2-3
V: TRBV27
DNA: TGTGCCAGCAGTTTCTACGGGAGGGCCCCAGATACGCAGTATTTT
CDR3: CASSFYGRAPDTQYF

size: -
D: -
J: TRBJ2-4
V: TRBV15
DNA: TGTGCCACGACCCAGGGATCCAAAAACATTCAGTACTTC
CDR3: CATTQGSKNIQYF

size: -
D: TRBD1
J: TRBJ2-3
V: TRBV7-9
DNA: TGTGCCAGCAGCCCGAAGGGGGCGTCTGGGTTGTATTTT
CDR3: CASSPKGASGLYF

size: -
D: TRBD1
J: TRBJ2-1
V: TRBV4-1
DNA: TGCGCCAGCAGCCAAGATACCCAGGGGGCCTGGAATGAGCAGTTCTTC
CDR3: CASSQDTQGAWNEQFF

size: -
D: TRBD2
J: TRBJ2-1
V: TRBV29-1
DNA: TGCAGCGTTGTCGGGGGGGACAATGAGCAGTTCTTC
CDR3: CSVVGGDNEQFF

size: -
D: -
J: TRBJ2-7
V: TRBV19
DNA: TGTGCCAGTAGTATAAGGCAGACATCCTACGAGCAGTACTTC
CDR3: CASSIRQTSYEQYF

size: -
D: TRBD2
J: TRBJ2-2
V: TRBV10-3
DNA: TGTGCCATCAGCTCAGCGGGGGGTACCGGGGAGCTGTTTTTT
CDR3: CAISSAGGTGELFF

size: -
D: -
J: TRBJ1-3
V: TRBV21-1
DNA: TGTGCCAGCAGCAAAGACGCGGGGCGAGGAAACACCATATATTTT
CDR3: CASSKDAGRGNTIYF

size: -
D: -
J: TRBJ1-4
V: TRBV15
DNA: TGTGCCACCAGCAGAGAGTGGCAGGGTGGCGAAAAACTGTTTTTT
CDR3: CATSREWQGGEKLFF

size: -
D: -
J: TRBJ1-2
V: TRBV28
DNA: TGTGCCAGCAGTACCGACAGGAAAGCTAACTATGGCTACACCTTC
CDR3: CASSTDRKANYGYTF

size: -
D: -
J: TRBJ2-1
V: TRBV9
DNA: TGTGCCAGCAGCGCGGACTATGTTAGCTCCTACAATGAGCAGTTCTTC
CDR3: CASSADYVSSYNEQFF

size: -
D: TRBD2
J: TRBJ2-7
V: TRBV28
DNA: TGTGCCAGCAGTCCGAGACTAGCGGGGCACGAGCAGTACTTC
CDR3: CASSPRLAGHEQYF

size: few
D: -
J: TRBJ1-3
V: TRBV19
DNA: TGTGCCAGTAGCCGGAACGAAGGGACATCTTATGGAAACACCATATATTTT
CDR3: CASSRNEGTSYGNTIYF

size: -
D: -
J: TRBJ1-3
V: TRBV10-3
DNA: TGTGCCATCAGTGAGTCCAGGAATCCTGGAAACACCATATATTTT
CDR3: CAISESRNPGNTIYF

size: -
D: TRBD2
J: TRBJ2-7
V: TRBV4-2
DNA: TGTGCCAGCAGCCAAGAGGCGGGGGTTTTCGAGCAGTACTTC
CDR3: CASSQEAGVFEQYF

size: -
D: -
J: TRBJ1-3
V: TRBV6-5
DNA: TGTGCCAGCAGACTTCGGGGGACTGGAAACACCATATATTTT
CDR3: CASRLRGTGNTIYF

size: once
D: -
J: TRBJ2-7
V: TRBV6-1
DNA: TGTGCCAGCAGTGAAAAGGGCAGGGGCTACGAGCAGTACTTC
CDR3: CASSEKGRGYEQYF

size: once
D: TRBD2
J: TRBJ2-5
V: TRBV28
DNA: TGTGCCAGCAGTCTAGGACTAGCCCCTCCAGAGACCCAGTACTTC
CDR3: CASSLGLAPPETQYF

size: few
D: TRBD1
J: TRBJ1-1
V: TRBV7-9
DNA: TGTGCCAGCAGCTCCGGGACAGATGAAGCTTTCTTT
CDR3: CASSSGTDEAFF

size: -
D: TRBD1
J: TRBJ1-6
V: TRBV5-1
DNA: TGCGCCAGCAGCCTCCCGGAGGGGGCCGGGAGTTCACCCCTCCACTTT
CDR3: CASSLPEGAGSSPLHF

size: -
D: TRBD2
J: TRBJ2-5
V: TRBV5-4
DNA: TGTGCCAGCAGCTTCGGGGTAGCGGGAGCTGGAGAGACCCAGTACTTC
CDR3: CASSFGVAGAGETQYF

size: -
D: -
J: TRBJ2-7
V: TRBV28
DNA: TGTGCCAGCAGTTGGAGTGGCGCAGTTAGCGAGCAGTACTTC
CDR3: CASSWSGAVSEQYF

size: -
D: -
J: TRBJ1-4
V: TRBV27
DNA: TGTGCCAGCAGCCCTGCAACTAATGAAAAACTGTTTTTT
CDR3: CASSPATNEKLFF

size: -
D: -
J: TRBJ2-2
V: TRBV5-5
DNA: TGTGCCAGCAGCTTACCTACAGGCGCCAACACCGGGGAGCTGTTTTTT
CDR3: CASSLPTGANTGELFF

size: -
D: -
J: TRBJ2-6
V: TRBV7-9
DNA: TGTGCCAGCAGCACCCGAATACAGGATCACTCTGGGGCCAACGTCCTGACTTTC
CDR3: CASSTRIQDHSGANVLTF

size: few
D: TRBD1
J: TRBJ2-4
V: TRBV15
DNA: TGTGCCACCAGCAGAGATCGACAGGGGGGTTTTAACATTCAGTACTTC
CDR3: CATSRDRQGGFNIQYF

size: -
D: -
J: TRBJ2-2
V: TRBV7-7
DNA: TGTGCTAGCAGCGCGACCGGGACATCGAACACCGGGGAGCTGTTTTTT
CDR3: CASSATGTSNTGELFF

size: -
D: TRBD1
J: TRBJ2-1
V: TRBV7-2
DNA: TGTGCCAGCAGCTTCACGCAGGGGGCCGCATCTTTATATGAGCAGTTCTTC
CDR3: CASSFTQGAASLYEQFF

size: once
D: -
J: TRBJ2-5
V: TRBV7-7
DNA: TGTGCTAGCAGCTTAAATTGGAGGGTCCAAGAGACCCAGTACTTC
CDR3: CASSLNWRVQETQYF

size: -
D: -
J: TRBJ2-6
V: TRBV25-1
DNA: TGTGCCACCCCAGGCGAACTTGCTGGGGCCAACGTCCTGACTTTC
CDR3: CATPGELAGANVLTF

size: -
D: TRBD1
J: TRBJ2-7
V: TRBV7-2
DNA: TGTGCCAGCAGCTTAGACGCCCGGACAGGGGAACTCGAGCAGTACTTC
CDR3: CASSLDARTGELEQYF

size: -
D: -
J: TRBJ1-2
V: TRBV4-2
DNA: TGTGCCAGCAGCCCTATTGGGGAGTACTATGGCTACACCTTC
CDR3: CASSPIGEYYGYTF

size: -
D: TRBD2
J: TRBJ2-3
V: TRBV27
DNA: TGTGCCAGCAGTGACCGACTAGCGGGGTCGACAGATACGCAGTATTTT
CDR3: CASSDRLAGSTDTQYF